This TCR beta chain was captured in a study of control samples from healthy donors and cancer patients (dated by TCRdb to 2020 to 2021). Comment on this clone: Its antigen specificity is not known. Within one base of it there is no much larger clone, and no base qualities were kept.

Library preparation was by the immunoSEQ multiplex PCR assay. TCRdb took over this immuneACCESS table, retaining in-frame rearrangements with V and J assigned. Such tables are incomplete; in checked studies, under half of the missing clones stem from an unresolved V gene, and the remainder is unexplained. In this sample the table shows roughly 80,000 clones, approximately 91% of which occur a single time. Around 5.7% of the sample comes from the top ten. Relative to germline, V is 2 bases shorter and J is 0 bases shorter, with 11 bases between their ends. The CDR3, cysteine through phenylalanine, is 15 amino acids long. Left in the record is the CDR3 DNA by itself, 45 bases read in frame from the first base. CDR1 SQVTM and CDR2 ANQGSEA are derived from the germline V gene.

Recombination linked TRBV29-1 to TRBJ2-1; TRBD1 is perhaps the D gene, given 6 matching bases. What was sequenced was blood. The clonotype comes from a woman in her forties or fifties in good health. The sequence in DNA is TGCAGCGTTGAACGGACAGCGTTCTCCTACAATGAGCAGTTCTTC. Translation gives CSVERTAFSYNEQFF.